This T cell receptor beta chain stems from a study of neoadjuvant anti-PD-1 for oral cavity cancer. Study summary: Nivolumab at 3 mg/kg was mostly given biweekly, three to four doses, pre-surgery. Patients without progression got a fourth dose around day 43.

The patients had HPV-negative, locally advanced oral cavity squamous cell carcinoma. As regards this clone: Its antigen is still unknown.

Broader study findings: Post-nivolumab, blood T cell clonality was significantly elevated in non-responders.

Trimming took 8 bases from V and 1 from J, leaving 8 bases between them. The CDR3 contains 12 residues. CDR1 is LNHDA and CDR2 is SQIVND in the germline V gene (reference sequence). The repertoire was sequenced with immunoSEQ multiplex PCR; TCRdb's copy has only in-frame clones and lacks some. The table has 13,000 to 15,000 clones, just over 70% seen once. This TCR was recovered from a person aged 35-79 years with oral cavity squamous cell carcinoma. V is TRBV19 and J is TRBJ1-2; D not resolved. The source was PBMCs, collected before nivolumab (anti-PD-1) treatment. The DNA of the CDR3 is TGTGCCAGTCTGGCGGATAACTATGGCTACACCTTC. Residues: CASLADNYGYTF.